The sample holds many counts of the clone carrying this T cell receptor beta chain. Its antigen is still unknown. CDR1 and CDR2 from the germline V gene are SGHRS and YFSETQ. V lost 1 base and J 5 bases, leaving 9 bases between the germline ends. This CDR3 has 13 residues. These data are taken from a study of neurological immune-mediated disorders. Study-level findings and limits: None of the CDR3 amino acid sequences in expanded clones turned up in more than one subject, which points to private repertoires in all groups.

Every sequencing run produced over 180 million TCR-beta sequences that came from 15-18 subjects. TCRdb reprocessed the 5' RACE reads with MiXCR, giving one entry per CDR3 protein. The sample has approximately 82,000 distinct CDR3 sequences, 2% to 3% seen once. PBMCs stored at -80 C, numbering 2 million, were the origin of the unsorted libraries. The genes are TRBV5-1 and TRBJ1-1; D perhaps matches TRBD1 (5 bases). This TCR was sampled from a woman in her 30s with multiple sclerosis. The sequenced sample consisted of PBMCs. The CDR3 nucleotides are TGCGCCAGCAGCTTGCTGGGGCAGACTGAAGCTTTCTTT. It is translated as CASSLLGQTEAFF.